This passage covers 15 T cell receptor beta chains from one sample sequenced in a study of blood T cells in healthy people across ages. The use of a sample-barcoded 5' primer and a J-beta primer mix characterized a second PCR of about 7 to 12 cycles. TCRdb passed the 5' RACE reads through MiXCR, listing each CDR3 protein once. The sample contains fewer than 800,000 distinct CDR3 sequences, more than 20% of which appear only once. The sequencing sample was made of blood. These receptors all come from a man in his 70s in good health.

This clonotype has only a few counts. The rearrangement joins TRBV20-1 to TRBJ1-5, with 7 bases fitting TRBD1. The CDR3 has 12 residues. Germline lookup yields CDR1 DFQATT and CDR2 SNEGSKA (reference sequence). J lost 7 bases, V lost 2 bases, and 2 bases had no gene match. The CDR3 spells CSARQTGQPQHF. The CDR3 nucleotides read TGCAGTGCTAGACAGACAGGGCAGCCCCAGCATTTT.

This chain uses TRBV5-1 with TRBJ1-2; 12 bases map to TRBD1. The V gene's germline CDR1 is SGHRS and CDR2 YFSETQ. The CDR3 length is 16 residues. V shed 3 bases, J shed 8 bases, and the junction held 11 bases outside the gene matches. The CDR3 loop is CASSSMSGQGAGGYTF. DNA for the CDR3: TGCGCCAGCAGCTCGATGTCGGGACAGGGGGCTGGAGGCTACACCTTC.

This clonotype showed up just a few times. V usage is TRBV2 and J usage is TRBJ2-1, with TRBD2 as a possible D gene (6 bases). The CDR3 is 14 amino acids. The ends were cut back, 11 bases at V and 0 bases at J, with 14 bases in the middle. In germline, CDR1 is SNHLY, CDR2 FYNNEI. CDR3 DNA: TGTGCCGGGGGGACCAAGAGCTCCTACAATGAGCAGTTCTTC. Its translation is CAGGTKSSYNEQFF. The entire variable domain, with the rest obtained from reference TRBV2 and TRBJ2-1, is as follows: EPEVTQTPSHQVTQMGQEVILRCVPISNHLYFYWYRQILGQKVEFLVSFYNNEISEKSEIFDDQFSVERPDGSNFTLKIRSTKLEDSAMYFCAGGTKSSYNEQFFGPGTRLTVL.

There are many counts of this clonotype. The chain is built from TRBV29-1 and TRBJ1-4, with D unresolved. The CDR3 has 11 residues. The V gene lost 3 bases and the J gene lost 10 bases, with 9 bases spanning the gap. Per germline, CDR1 SQVTM and CDR2 ANQGSEA. DNA for the CDR3: TGCAGCGTTGATCTGGGTGGAAAACTGTTTTTT. Protein sequence: CSVDLGGKLFF.

The genes are TRBV20-1 and TRBJ1-6, with D maybe TRBD1 (6 bases). This CDR3 comprises 16 residues. Germline CDR1 is DFQATT and CDR2 is SNEGSKA (reference sequence). Trimming pared 2 bases from V and 7 bases from J, leaving 18 bases between. CDR3 bases: TGCAGTGCTAGACCCATGACGGGGGCCGAAAATTCACCCCTCCACTTT. Translated: CSARPMTGAENSPLHF.

V usage is TRBV2 and J usage is TRBJ1-5; a possible D gene is TRBD1 (5 bases). V lost 7 bases and J lost 7, with 11 bases in between. This CDR3 contains 12 residues. CDR1 and CDR2 (germline): SNHLY, FYNNEI. The CDR3 coding sequence is TGTGCCAGCACCCAGGGTTTGCAGCCCCAGCATTTT. Translation: CASTQGLQPQHF.

Concerning this clonotype: At one of its ends the junction is not consistent with the germline gene, which may arise from a read error. The J gene is TRBJ2-2, the V gene TRBV7-2; 9 nucleotides align to TRBD1. Germline loops: CDR1 SGHTA, CDR2 FQGNSA. The CDR3 totals 15 residues. The CDR3 DNA is TGTGCCCGCAGCAGGGGACAGGGCAGGACCGGGGAGCTGTTTTTT. Translating gives CARSRGQGRTGELFF.

The chain combines TRBV7-2 with TRBJ2-5; 9 bases fit TRBD2. The J call is uncertain, as TRBJ2-1 better fits the DNA end. CDR3 size: 15 residues. Germline loops: CDR1 SGHTA, CDR2 FQGNSA. CDR3 DNA: TGTGCCAGCAGCAGACTAGCGGTAGGGTACAATGAGCAGTTCTTC. Translating it yields CASSRLAVGYNEQFF.

This chain uses TRBV3-1 with TRBJ2-5, with 8 bases identical to TRBD2. The J call may not be correct, given that the DNA end is closer to TRBJ2-7. The CDR3 length is 15 residues. Germline V gives CDR1 LGHDT, CDR2 YNNKEL (reference sequence). The CDR3 region is CASSQASGRGYEQYF. The DNA for the CDR3 is TGTGCCAGCAGCCAAGCAAGCGGGAGAGGGTACGAGCAGTACTTC.

The chain is built from TRBV20-1 and TRBJ2-7; 7 bases fit TRBD2. V shed 3 bases and J 6 bases; nucleotides not matched to a gene: 8. Looked up from germline, CDR1 is DFQATT and CDR2 is SNEGSKA (reference sequence). The CDR3 has 13 amino acids. The CDR3 protein is CSASLAGVGEQYF. The DNA of the CDR3 is TGCAGTGCTAGTCTCGCGGGAGTAGGCGAGCAGTACTTC.

This clonotype was observed a few times. The V gene is TRBV6-5, the J gene TRBJ1-5, with D perhaps TRBD1 (6 bases). Germline loops: CDR1 MNHEY, CDR2 SVGAGI. Trimming cost V 5 bases and J 9 bases, with 17 bases left between them. This CDR3 region has 14 residues. As DNA, the CDR3 is TGTGCCAGCAGTCAAAGGGCCGTGACAGGGCCCCAGCATTTT. The encoded protein is CASSQRAVTGPQHF.

This clonotype was counted only a few times. The chain combines TRBV21-1 with TRBJ2-5; the D call TRBD2 from the table was never checked on the DNA. TRBV21-1 is given as a pseudogene. The CDR3 is 16 amino acids. CDR3 DNA sequence: TGTGCCAGCAGCAAAGTTGGGACTAGCGGGAAAGAGACCCAGTACTTC. As protein: CASSKVGTSGKETQYF.

The chain joins TRBV18 to TRBJ2-3; maybe TRBD2 (6 bases). The ends were cut back, 3 bases at V and 4 bases at J, with 17 bases in the middle. Germline CDR1 reads KGHSH; CDR2 reads LQKENI. The CDR3 has 16 amino acids. CDR3: CASSPPGLRGADTQYF. CDR3 DNA: TGTGCCAGCTCACCCCCGGGACTCAGAGGAGCAGATACGCAGTATTTT.

This clonotype came up a few times. CDR3 protein: CASSPAGFTGELFF. The CDR3 DNA reads TGTGCCAGCAGCCCCGCAGGGTTCACCGGGGAGCTGTTTTTT. The chain employs TRBV12-3 or TRBV12-4 and TRBJ2-2, with TRBD1 as a possible D gene (5 bases). V shed 6 bases and J shed 4 bases, with 12 bases lying between them. This CDR3 has 14 amino acids.

The chain couples TRBV20-1 to TRBJ2-7; 7 nucleotides match TRBD1. The DNA matches TRBJ2-1 better at its end, which makes the J call doubtful. CDR3 size: 12 residues. Germline CDR1 is DFQATT and CDR2 is SNEGSKA (reference sequence). The CDR3 sequence is CSADDRDSEQFF. The CDR3 coding sequence is TGCAGTGCGGACGACAGGGATAGTGAGCAGTTCTTC.